Each of the 6 T cell receptor beta chains below was sequenced from the same sample in a study of T cell changes during pregnancy in multiple sclerosis. Data came from immunoSEQ multiplex PCR; TCRdb stores just in-frame clones and leaves some out. The data show tens of thousands of clones, approximately 90% seen once. Sequencing used peripheral blood, obtained in the third trimester of pregnancy. Source of these receptors: a female donor with multiple sclerosis, enrolled in a pregnancy study.

In nucleotides, the CDR3 is TGTGCCACCAGCAGAGAGGAAGGGGTCGGCTACACCTTC. Amino acid sequence: CATSREEGVGYTF. V is TRBV15 and J is TRBJ1-2, with TRBD1 as a possible D gene (5 bases). The CDR3 is 13 residues long. V lost 0 bases and J 8 bases, leaving 10 bases between the germline ends. Germline assignment: CDR1 LNHNV and CDR2 YYDKDF (reference sequence).

The chain couples TRBV6-1 to TRBJ2-5; a possible D gene is TRBD1 (6 bases). The V gene lost 4 bases and the J gene lost 5 bases, with 14 bases spanning the gap. This CDR3 is 14 amino acids long. CDR1 is MNHNS and CDR2 is SASEGT in the germline V gene. In DNA form, the CDR3 reads TGTGCCAGCAGTGTTATGCAGGGGTCGGAGACCCAGTACTTC. Protein product: CASSVMQGSETQYF.

This chain joins TRBV9 and TRBJ1-2; possible D gene TRBD1, 5 bases. The V and J ends lost 1 base and 4 bases respectively, with 11 bases between them. The CDR3 covers 14 residues. Germline CDR1 SGDLS, CDR2 YYNGEE. This chain's CDR3 is CASSVLTASYGYTF. CDR3 bases: TGTGCCAGCAGCGTATTGACAGCTAGCTATGGCTACACCTTC. The variable domain in full, completed from reference TRBV9 and TRBJ1-2, reads DSGVTQTPKHLITATGQRVTLRCSPRSGDLSVYWYQQSLDQGLQFLIQYYNGEERAKGNILERFSAQQFPDLHSELNLSSLELGDSALYFCASSVLTASYGYTFGSGTRLTVV.

The chain carries TRBV5-1 and TRBJ1-1, with no clear D. The V gene's germline CDR1 is SGHRS and CDR2 YFSETQ. CDR3 length: 15 residues. Deletions cut 6 bases from V and 2 bases from J, with 17 bases between. The CDR3 reads CASNLLTSSNTEAFF. Here the CDR3 DNA reads TGCGCCAGCAACCTTCTGACTTCCAGCAACACTGAAGCTTTCTTT.

The chain is built from TRBV5-4 and TRBJ2-5, with a weak D call TRBD1 (6 bases). The CDR3 contains 16 residues. Per germline, CDR1 SGHNT and CDR2 YYREEE (reference sequence). V lost 4 bases and J 2 bases, leaving 18 bases between the germline ends. CDR3 protein: CASSKRTGPKQETQYF. The DNA of the CDR3 is TGTGCCAGCAGCAAGAGAACAGGGCCCAAGCAAGAGACCCAGTACTTC.

This clone came up once. The chain combines TRBV27 with TRBJ1-1, with D perhaps TRBD1 (6 bases). This CDR3 has 14 amino acids. Per germline, CDR1 MNHEY and CDR2 SMNVEV (reference sequence). The ends were cut back, 4 bases at V and 4 bases at J, with 13 bases in the middle. The CDR3 spells CASSSLQGSTEAFF. The CDR3, as DNA: TGTGCCAGCAGTTCCCTACAGGGAAGCACTGAAGCTTTCTTT.